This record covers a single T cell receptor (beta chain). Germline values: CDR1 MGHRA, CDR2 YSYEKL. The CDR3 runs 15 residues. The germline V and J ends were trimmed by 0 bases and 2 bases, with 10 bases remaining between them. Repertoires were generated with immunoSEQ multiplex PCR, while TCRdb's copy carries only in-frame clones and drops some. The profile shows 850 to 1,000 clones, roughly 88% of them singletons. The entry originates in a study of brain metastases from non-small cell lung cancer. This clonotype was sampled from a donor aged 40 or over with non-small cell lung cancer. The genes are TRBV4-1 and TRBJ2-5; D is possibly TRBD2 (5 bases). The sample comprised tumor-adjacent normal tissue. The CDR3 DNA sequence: TGCGCCAGCAGCCAAGAGATGGAGGAACAAGAGACCCAGTACTTC. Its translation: CASSQEMEEQETQYF.